This T cell receptor beta chain was recovered during a study of T cells in Graves' hyperthyroidism and ophthalmopathy. Trimming cost V 4 bases and J 7 bases; bases outside gene matches: 10. Germline assignment: CDR1 LGHDT and CDR2 YNNKEL (reference sequence). CDR3 size: 15 residues. In regard to this clonotype: Its antigen is as yet unknown.

From RNA transcripts, TCR beta CDR3 regions were amplified. Initially, a first-round RT-PCR of the TCR CDR3 employed the HTBI primer set. MiXCR was run by TCRdb on the multiplex PCR reads, yielding one entry per CDR3 protein. The data contain about 350,000 distinct CDR3 sequences, approximately 15% of them singletons. Study results and limitations: In blood, most of the thyroid clonotypes expanded above 0.001 were also present.

The material sequenced was blood. This clonotype was sampled from a woman under 40 with Graves' hyperthyroidism. V gene TRBV3-1 combines with J gene TRBJ2-7; 10 nucleotides agree with TRBD1. The CDR3 here is CASSPPTGGPAEQYF. The CDR3, as DNA: TGTGCCAGCAGCCCTCCGACAGGGGGCCCCGCGGAGCAGTACTTC.